What follows is one T cell receptor beta chain and its context. This CDR3 contains 15 residues. The V segment lost 4 bases and the J segment 4 bases; nucleotides outside the gene matches: 9. Looked up from germline, CDR1 is SGHTA and CDR2 is FQGNSA. Data came from immunoSEQ multiplex PCR; TCRdb stores just in-frame clones and leaves some out. The sample includes roughly 660,000 clones, roughly 90% of them seen just once. The data belong to a study of shared T cell receptors in the human thymus. The sample was also linked to a second study, of human thymus T cells. That work states: From resections taken during corrective heart surgery, the thymus tissue was obtained.

The receptor was isolated from a boy in the first two years of life with a congenital heart defect. Sequencing was done on a sample of thymocytes. The rearrangement joins TRBV7-2 to TRBJ2-7, with 8 bases lining up with TRBD1. The CDR3 reads CASSSTGTGTYEQYF. In nucleotides, the CDR3 is TGTGCCAGCAGCTCAACCGGGACAGGCACATACGAGCAGTACTTC. The full variable domain, with the rest looked up from reference TRBV7-2 and TRBJ2-7, is GAGVSQSPSNKVTEKGKDVELRCDPISGHTALYWYRQSLGQGLEFLIYFQGNSAPDKSGLPSDRFSAERTGGSVSTLTIQRTQQEDSAVYLCASSSTGTGTYEQYFGPGTRLTVT.